This T cell receptor (beta chain) was documented in a study of tumor and adjacent non-tumor tissue in lung cancer. Looking at the study overall: Patients were aged roughly 30 to 76, nine to eleven men and about five women, stage I to III. Study-wide points: TCR diversity was significantly greater in tumor than normal lung tissue. In normal lung, the top 100 clones were significantly more dominant than in tumor.

CDR3 size: 14 residues. Germline CDR1 and CDR2: DFQATT and SNEGSKA (reference sequence). RNA was extracted from bulk tissue without any cell sorting. Comment on this clonotype: Its specificity is unknown. The junction shows a germline mismatch at one end, possibly a read error.

The library came from three nested PCR rounds adapted from ARM-PCR protocols. TCRdb fed the multiplex PCR reads into MiXCR, producing one record per CDR3 protein. The data hold over 110,000 distinct CDR3 sequences, with around 60% observed a single time. The sample comprised lung tumor tissue. The genes are TRBV20-1 and TRBJ2-2; no clear D gene. The sequence was obtained from a man in his 60s with small cell lung cancer. The CDR3 nucleotides read TGCGGTGCTAGAGATGCGAGGAACTTCGGGGAGCTGTTTTTT. It translates to CGARDARNFGELFF.